This TCR beta chain is drawn from a study of CD8 T cells in Susac syndrome. Turning to this clonotype: Antigen specificity is unknown.

Germline trimming cut 6 bases from V and 6 bases from J; bases unmatched to any gene: 8. Germline CDR1 reads LNHDA; CDR2 reads SQIVND (reference sequence). This CDR3 is built from 13 residues. It was with random hexamers that about 0.45 to 1 ug RNA was reverse transcribed. Amplification of TCR beta CDR3 used immunoSEQ multiplex PCR across 54 Vbeta and 13 Jbeta. TCRdb re-analysed the immunoSEQ multiplex PCR reads in MiXCR, keeping a single row per CDR3 protein. The repertoire has 330,000 or so distinct CDR3 sequences, approximately 85% of them found once; the top ten carry around 0.21%. Study outcomes and limitations: The study recognized that its TCR sequencing and HLA analysis covered a relatively small number of individuals.

TCR beta was sequenced from blood CD8+ and CD4+ T cells. Negative isolation was used for CD8+ and CD4+ T cells and FACS enrichment for TEMRA cells. The J gene is TRBJ2-7, the V gene TRBV19; TRBD2 matches at 7 bases. Sequenced input: CD8+ T cells from PBMCs. This clonotype was sampled from a human donor with multiple sclerosis. CDR3 sequence (DNA): TGTGCCAGTAGCGGGAGGTCTGGGGGCGAGCAGTACTTC. It encodes CASSGRSGGEQYF.